This TCR beta chain was captured by sequencing in a study of identical twins' blood T cells. The CDR3 consists of 13 residues. CDR1 and CDR2 (germline): MNHNS, SASEGT. Broader study findings: Twins shared about as many clonotypes as their cloneset sizes predicted. V gene usage reportedly matched far better within twin pairs than unrelated donors.

A single record per CDR3 protein comes from TCRdb applying MiXCR to the 5' RACE reads. This sample carries 350,000 to 400,000 distinct CDR3 sequences, over 25% of them seen once, and the ten largest clones take 5.5% to 7%. A word on this clonotype: The antigen remains undetermined.

The clonotype comes from a woman between 18 and 49 years old in good health. J is TRBJ2-2 and V is TRBV6-1; D is ambiguous. The sequenced material came from PBMCs. The CDR3 reads CHIVHDYTGELFF. CDR3 nucleotide sequence: TGTCACATTGTGCACGATTACACCGGGGAGCTGTTTTTT.